This TCR beta chain was captured by sequencing in a study of T cell repertoires in cytomegalovirus infection. Study-level information: Recently described HLA-C-restricted plus well-studied HLA-B-restricted CMV epitopes were used. Both a matching HLA type and CMV infection were indicated by public TCR beta signatures. Points from the study as a whole: Carriage of CMV together with the relevant HLA was identifiable through cumulative public TCR beta family frequency. What dominated the ex vivo response were HLA-C-restricted CMV-specific TCR beta clonotypes.

Trimming took 5 bases from V and 5 from J, leaving 13 bases between them. Germline-derived CDR1 and CDR2 are SGHVS and FNYEAQ. The CDR3 covers 14 residues. This clonotype was detected ten times or more. Its target is not known. TCRdb re-called the reads with MiXCR, one entry per CDR3 protein. The sample holds approximately 730,000 distinct CDR3 sequences, 25% to 30% seen once. The specimen was cultured CD8+ T cells from PBMCs, collected from culture after CMV antigen stimulation. The gene calls are TRBV7-6 and TRBJ2-1; D gene uncertain. The receptor was derived from a human donor in good health (CMV status not recorded). Some clones in this sample may be carry-over from other donors' samples. The CDR3 DNA reads as TGTGCCAGCAGCCACCCCGGTGAGAACAATGAGCAGTTCTTC. Its protein is CASSHPGENNEQFF.